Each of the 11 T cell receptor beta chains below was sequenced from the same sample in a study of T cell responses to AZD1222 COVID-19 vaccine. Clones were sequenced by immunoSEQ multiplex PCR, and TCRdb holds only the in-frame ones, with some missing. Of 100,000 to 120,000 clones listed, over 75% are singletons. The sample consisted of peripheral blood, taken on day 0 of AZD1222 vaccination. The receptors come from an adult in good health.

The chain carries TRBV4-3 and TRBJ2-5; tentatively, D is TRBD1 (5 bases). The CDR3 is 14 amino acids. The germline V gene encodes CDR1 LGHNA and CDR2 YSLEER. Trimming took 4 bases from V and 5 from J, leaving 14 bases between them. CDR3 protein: CASSLGALGETQYF. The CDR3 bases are TGCGCCAGCAGCCTAGGGGCTCTAGGGGAGACCCAGTACTTC.

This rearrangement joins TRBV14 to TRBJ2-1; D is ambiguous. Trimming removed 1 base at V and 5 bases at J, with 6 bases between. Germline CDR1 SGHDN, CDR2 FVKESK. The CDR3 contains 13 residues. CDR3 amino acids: CASSQGIDNEQFF. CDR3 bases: TGTGCCAGCAGCCAAGGAATCGACAATGAGCAGTTCTTC.

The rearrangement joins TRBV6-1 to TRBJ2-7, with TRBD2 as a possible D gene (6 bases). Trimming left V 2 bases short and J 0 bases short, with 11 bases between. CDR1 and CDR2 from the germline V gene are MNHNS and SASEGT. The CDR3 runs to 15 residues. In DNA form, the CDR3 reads TGTGCCAGCAGTGAAAGGGCTAGCGACTCCTACGAGCAGTACTTC. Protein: CASSERASDSYEQYF.

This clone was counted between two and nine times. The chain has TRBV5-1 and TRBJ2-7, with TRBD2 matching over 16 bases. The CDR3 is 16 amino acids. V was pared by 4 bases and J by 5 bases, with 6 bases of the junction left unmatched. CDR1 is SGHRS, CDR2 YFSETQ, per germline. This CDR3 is CASSPGLAGGLDEQYF. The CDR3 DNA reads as TGCGCCAGCAGCCCGGGACTAGCGGGGGGGTTGGACGAGCAGTACTTC. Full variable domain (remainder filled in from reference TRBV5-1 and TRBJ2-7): KAGVTQTPRYLIKTRGQQVTLSCSPISGHRSVSWYQQTPGQGLQFLFEYFSETQRNKGNFPGRFSGRQFSNSRSEMNVSTLELGDSALYLCASSPGLAGGLDEQYFGPGTRLTVT.

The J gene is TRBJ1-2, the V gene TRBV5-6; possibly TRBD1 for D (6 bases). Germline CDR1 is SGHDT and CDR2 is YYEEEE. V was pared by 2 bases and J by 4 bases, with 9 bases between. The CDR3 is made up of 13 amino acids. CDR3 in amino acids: CASSFEDSYGYTF. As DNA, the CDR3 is TGTGCCAGCAGCTTCGAGGACAGCTATGGCTACACCTTC.

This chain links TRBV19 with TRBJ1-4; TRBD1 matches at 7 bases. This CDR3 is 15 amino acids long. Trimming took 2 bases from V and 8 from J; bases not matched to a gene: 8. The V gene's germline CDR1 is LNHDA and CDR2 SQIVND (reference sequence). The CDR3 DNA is TGTGCCAGTAGTATAATGACAGGGTACGGCGAAAAACTGTTTTTT. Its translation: CASSIMTGYGEKLFF.

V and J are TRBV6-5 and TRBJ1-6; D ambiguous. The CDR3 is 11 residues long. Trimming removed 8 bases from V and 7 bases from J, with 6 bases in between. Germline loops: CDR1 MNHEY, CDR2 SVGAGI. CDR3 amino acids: CASGRNSPLHF. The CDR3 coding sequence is TGTGCCAGCGGACGAAATTCACCCCTCCACTTT.

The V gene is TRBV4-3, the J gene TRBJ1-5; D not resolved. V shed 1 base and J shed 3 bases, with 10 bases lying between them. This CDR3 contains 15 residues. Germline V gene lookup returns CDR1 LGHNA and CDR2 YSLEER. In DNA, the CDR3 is TGCGCCAGCAGCCAAGGGCACAGCTACAATCAGCCCCAGCATTTT. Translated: CASSQGHSYNQPQHF.

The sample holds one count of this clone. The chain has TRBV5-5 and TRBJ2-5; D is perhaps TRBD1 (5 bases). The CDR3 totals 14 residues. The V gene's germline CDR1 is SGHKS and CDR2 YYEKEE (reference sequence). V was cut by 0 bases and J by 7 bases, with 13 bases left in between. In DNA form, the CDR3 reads TGTGCCAGCAGCTTGGTGCAGGGTCATCGGACCCAGTACTTC. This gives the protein CASSLVQGHRTQYF. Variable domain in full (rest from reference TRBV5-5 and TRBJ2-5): DAGVTQSPTHLIKTRGQQVTLRCSPISGHKSVSWYQQVLGQGPQFIFQYYEKEERGRGNFPDRFSARQFPNYSSELNVNALLLGDSALYLCASSLVQGHRTQYFGPGTRLLVL.

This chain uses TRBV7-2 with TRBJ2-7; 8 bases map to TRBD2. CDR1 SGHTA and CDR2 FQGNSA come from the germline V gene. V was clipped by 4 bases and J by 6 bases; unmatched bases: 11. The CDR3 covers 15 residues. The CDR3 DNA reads TGTGCCAGCAGCTCCCGGGGGGGTGCAGGGGTCGAGCAGTACTTC. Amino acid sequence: CASSSRGGAGVEQYF.

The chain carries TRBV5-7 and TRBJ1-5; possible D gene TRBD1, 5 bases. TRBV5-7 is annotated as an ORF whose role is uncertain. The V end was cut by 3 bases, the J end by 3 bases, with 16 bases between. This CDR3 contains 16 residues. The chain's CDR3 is CASSCPGGKHNQPQHF. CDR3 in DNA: TGTGCCAGCAGCTGTCCGGGGGGGAAGCACAATCAGCCCCAGCATTTT.